The 10 T cell receptor beta chains given below trace back to one sample, sequenced in a study of CD8 T cells in ankylosing spondylitis. TCRdb reprocessed the 5' RACE reads via MiXCR and lists one record per CDR3 protein. The profile shows approximately 200,000 distinct CDR3 sequences, roughly 13% of them singletons. Sequencing input: blood, either unsorted or a sorted T cell fraction (not recorded which). The receptors were sampled from a male donor with ankylosing spondylitis or in good health (not recorded which).

CDR3 in amino acids: CASSQLRGQGGTGTSYNEQFF. The DNA of the CDR3 is TGTGCCAGCAGCCAGCTAAGGGGACAGGGTGGGACAGGGACCTCCTACAATGAGCAGTTCTTC. V is TRBV3-1 and J is TRBJ2-1; TRBD1 matches 9 bases. This CDR3 contains 21 residues. With V trimmed by 3 bases and J by 0 bases, 18 bases remained unmatched. Per the germline V gene, CDR1 is LGHDT and CDR2 is YNNKEL (reference sequence).

The chain recombines TRBV2 with TRBJ2-1; a possible D gene is TRBD2 (7 bases). The germline gives CDR1 SNHLY, CDR2 FYNNEI. This CDR3 is 12 amino acids long. CDR3 in amino acids: CGGGPDYNEQFF. The DNA for the CDR3 is TGTGGGGGGGGGCCGGACTACAATGAGCAGTTCTTC.

The chain recombines TRBV7-7 with TRBJ2-1; D is possibly TRBD2 (5 bases). Trimming cost V 5 bases and J 4 bases, with 18 bases left between them. This CDR3 spans 16 amino acids. Germline CDR1 reads SSHAT; CDR2 reads FNYEAQ (reference sequence). Here the CDR3 DNA reads TGTGCCAGCAGCGCAAGAAGCACGGGGAAATACAATGAGCAGTTCTTC. It translates to CASSARSTGKYNEQFF.

This clonotype was seen more than once but under ten times. The chain combines TRBV2 with TRBJ2-5; D remains ambiguous. V was trimmed by 2 bases and J by 4 bases, leaving 14 bases between them. This CDR3 has 15 amino acids. The germline CDR1 and CDR2 sequences are SNHLY and FYNNEI. CDR3 bases: TGTGCCAGCAGTGAAATGCACCCTCTGGCAGAGACCCAGTACTTC. Amino acid sequence: CASSEMHPLAETQYF.

The chain has TRBV6-5 and TRBJ2-7; D is unclear. There are 14 residues in the CDR3. The germline CDR1 and CDR2 sequences are MNHEY and SVGAGI. V lost 4 bases and J lost 4, with 14 bases in between. Written as DNA, the CDR3 is TGTGCCAGCAGTTTACACTCCCTCTCGTACGAGCAGTACTTC. It encodes CASSLHSLSYEQYF.

The V gene is TRBV4-1, the J gene TRBJ2-5; 7 nucleotides align to TRBD1. The length of the CDR3 is 13 residues. Germline trimming cut 3 bases from V and 4 bases from J; bases unmatched to any gene: 2. CDR1 and CDR2 from the germline V gene are MGHRA and YSYEKL. CDR3 sequence: CASSQRQGETQYF. CDR3 nucleotide sequence: TGCGCCAGCAGCCAGCGACAGGGAGAGACCCAGTACTTC.

This clonotype has just a few counts. The chain carries TRBV20-1 and TRBJ1-6; D ambiguous. Germline V gene sequence: CDR1 DFQATT, CDR2 SNEGSKA (reference sequence). CDR3 length: 15 amino acids. Trimming took 0 bases from V and 0 from J, leaving 6 bases between them. As DNA, the CDR3 is TGCAGTGCTAGAGACGAGAGCTCCTATAATTCACCCCTCCACTTT. Translating gives CSARDESSYNSPLHF.

This clonotype was seen ten or more times. The rearrangement uses TRBV2 and TRBJ2-3, with 9 nucleotides matching TRBD1. V shed 10 bases and J 3 bases; nucleotides not matched to a gene: 5. CDR1 is SNHLY and CDR2 is FYNNEI in the germline V gene. This CDR3 has 13 amino acids. The CDR3 loop is CATRTGETDTQYF. The CDR3 DNA follows: TGTGCCACCAGGACAGGGGAAACAGATACGCAGTATTTT.

This clonotype was observed a few times. This chain connects TRBV4-1 to TRBJ2-4; D is uncertain. In germline, CDR1 is MGHRA, CDR2 YSYEKL. This CDR3 has 15 amino acids. The V end lost 2 bases, the J end lost 0 bases, and 8 bases lay between the germline ends. The CDR3 DNA follows: TGCGCCAGCAGCCAATCGGCCCTAGCCAAAAACATTCAGTACTTC. Translation: CASSQSALAKNIQYF.

This sequence joins TRBV4-1 and TRBJ2-7; 12 bases are a match to TRBD1. CDR1 and CDR2 from the germline V gene are MGHRA and YSYEKL. The CDR3 sequence is 17 residues long. After removal of 3 bases from V and 6 bases from J, the junction contained 12 bases not matched to a gene. This CDR3 reads CASSHLPGQGAAREQYF. The CDR3 coding sequence is TGCGCCAGCAGCCACTTACCGGGACAGGGGGCGGCTCGCGAGCAGTACTTC.